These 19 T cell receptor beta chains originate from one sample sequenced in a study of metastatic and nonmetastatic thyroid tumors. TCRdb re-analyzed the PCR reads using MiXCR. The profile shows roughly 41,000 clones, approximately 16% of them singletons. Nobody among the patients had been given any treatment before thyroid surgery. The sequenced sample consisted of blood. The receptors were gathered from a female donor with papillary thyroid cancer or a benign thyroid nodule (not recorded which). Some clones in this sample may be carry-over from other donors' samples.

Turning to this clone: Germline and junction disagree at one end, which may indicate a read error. CDR3 sequence reads: CASRQGVDVAESFF. Here the CDR3 DNA reads TGTGCCAGCCGCCAGGGGGTGGATGTGGCTGAATCTTTCTTT. V and J are TRBV6-1 and TRBJ1-1, with 7 bases matching TRBD1. Germline CDR1 is MNHNS and CDR2 is SASEGT. The CDR3 sequence is 14 residues long.

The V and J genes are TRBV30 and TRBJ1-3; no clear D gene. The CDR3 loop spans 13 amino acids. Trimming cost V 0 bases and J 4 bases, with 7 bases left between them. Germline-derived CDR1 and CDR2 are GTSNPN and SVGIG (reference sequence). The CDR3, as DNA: TGTGCCTGGAGTGTAATTCTGGGAAACACCATATATTTT. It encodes CAWSVILGNTIYF.

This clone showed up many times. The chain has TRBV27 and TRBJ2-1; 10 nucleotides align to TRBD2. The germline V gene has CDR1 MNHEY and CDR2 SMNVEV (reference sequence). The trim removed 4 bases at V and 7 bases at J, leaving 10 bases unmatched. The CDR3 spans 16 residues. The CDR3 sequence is CASSSPLTSGQNEQFF. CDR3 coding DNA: TGTGCCAGCAGTTCCCCGTTGACTAGCGGGCAAAATGAGCAGTTCTTC.

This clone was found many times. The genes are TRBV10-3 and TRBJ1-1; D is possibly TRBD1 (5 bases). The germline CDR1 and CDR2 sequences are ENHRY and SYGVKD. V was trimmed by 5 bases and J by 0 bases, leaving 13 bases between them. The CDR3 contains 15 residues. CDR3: CAISSYRDLNTEAFF. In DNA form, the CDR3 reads TGTGCCATCAGTTCATACCGGGACTTGAACACTGAAGCTTTCTTT.

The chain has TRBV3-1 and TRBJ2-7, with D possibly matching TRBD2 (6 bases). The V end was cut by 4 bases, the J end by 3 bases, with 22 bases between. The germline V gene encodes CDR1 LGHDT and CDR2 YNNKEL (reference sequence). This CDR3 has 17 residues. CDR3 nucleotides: TGTGCCAGCAGCCGGGGGGAGAGGTTAGCCGGAGTCTACGAGCAGTACTTC. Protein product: CASSRGERLAGVYEQYF.

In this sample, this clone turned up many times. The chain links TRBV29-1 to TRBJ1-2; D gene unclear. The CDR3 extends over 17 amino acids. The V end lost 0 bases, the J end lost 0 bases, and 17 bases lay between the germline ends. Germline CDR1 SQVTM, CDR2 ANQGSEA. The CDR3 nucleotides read TGCAGCGTTGAAGATCAGTCGGTCCAACCAGCTAACTATGGCTACACCTTC. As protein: CSVEDQSVQPANYGYTF.

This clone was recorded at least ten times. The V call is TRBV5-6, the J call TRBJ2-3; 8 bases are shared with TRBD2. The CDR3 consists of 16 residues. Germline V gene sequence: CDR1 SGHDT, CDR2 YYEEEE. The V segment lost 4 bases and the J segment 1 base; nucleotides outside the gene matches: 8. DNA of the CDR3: TGTGCCAGCAGCGATGTAAGCGGGGGTCGCACAGATACGCAGTATTTT. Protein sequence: CASSDVSGGRTDTQYF.

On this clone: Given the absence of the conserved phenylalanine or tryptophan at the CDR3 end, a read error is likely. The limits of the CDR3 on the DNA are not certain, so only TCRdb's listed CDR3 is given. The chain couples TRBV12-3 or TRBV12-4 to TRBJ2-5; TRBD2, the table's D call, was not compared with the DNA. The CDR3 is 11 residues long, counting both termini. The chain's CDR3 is CASSFLVWREG.

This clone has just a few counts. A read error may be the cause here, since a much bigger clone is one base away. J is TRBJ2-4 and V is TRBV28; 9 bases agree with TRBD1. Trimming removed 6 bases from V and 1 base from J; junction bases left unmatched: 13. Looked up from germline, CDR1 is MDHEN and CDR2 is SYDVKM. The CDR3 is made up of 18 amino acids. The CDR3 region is CASRLRGTGTGAKNIQYF. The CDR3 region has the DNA TGTGCCAGCAGATTAAGAGGGACCGGGACAGGGGCCAAAAACATTCAGTACTTC.

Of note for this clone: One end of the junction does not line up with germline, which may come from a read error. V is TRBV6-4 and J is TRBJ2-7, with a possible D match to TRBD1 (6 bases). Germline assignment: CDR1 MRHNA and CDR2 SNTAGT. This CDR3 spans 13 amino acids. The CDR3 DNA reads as TGTTCCAGCAGTTCCCGGACAGTCTACGAGCAGTACTTC. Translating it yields CSSSSRTVYEQYF.

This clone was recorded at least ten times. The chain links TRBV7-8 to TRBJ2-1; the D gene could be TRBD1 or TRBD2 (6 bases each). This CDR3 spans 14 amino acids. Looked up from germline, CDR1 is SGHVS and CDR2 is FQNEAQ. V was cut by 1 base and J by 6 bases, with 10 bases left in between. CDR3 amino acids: CASSLGGAVNEQFF. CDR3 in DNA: TGTGCCAGCAGCTTAGGGGGGGCGGTCAATGAGCAGTTCTTC.

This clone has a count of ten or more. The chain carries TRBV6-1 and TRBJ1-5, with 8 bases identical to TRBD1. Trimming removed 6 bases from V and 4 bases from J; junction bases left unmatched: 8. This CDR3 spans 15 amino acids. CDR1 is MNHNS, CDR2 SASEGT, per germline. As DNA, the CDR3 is TGTGCCAGCAGCCTCCGGACAGGGAATAATCAGCCCCAGCATTTT. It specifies CASSLRTGNNQPQHF.

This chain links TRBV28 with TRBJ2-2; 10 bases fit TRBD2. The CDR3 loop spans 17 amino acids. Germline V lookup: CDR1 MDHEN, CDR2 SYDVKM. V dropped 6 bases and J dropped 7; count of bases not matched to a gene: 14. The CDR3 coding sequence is TGTGCCAGCAGCCCACCAGGGACTAGCGTTGGGAACGGGGAGCTGTTTTTT. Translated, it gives CASSPPGTSVGNGELFF.

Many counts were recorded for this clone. CDR3 bases: TGCAGTGCTACAAGAGCGGGAGCCCTCAAAACCGGGGAGCTGTTTTTT. Its protein is CSATRAGALKTGELFF. This rearrangement joins TRBV20-1 to TRBJ2-2; TRBD2 aligns across 8 bases. Germline loops: CDR1 DFQATT, CDR2 SNEGSKA (reference sequence). Trimming at V came to 4 bases and at J to 5 bases, leaving 12 bases not matched to a gene. The CDR3 spans 16 residues.

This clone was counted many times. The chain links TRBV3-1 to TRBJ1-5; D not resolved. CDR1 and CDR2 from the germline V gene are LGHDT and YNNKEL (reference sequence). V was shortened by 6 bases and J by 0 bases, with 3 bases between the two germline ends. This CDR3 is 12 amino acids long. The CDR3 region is CASSYSNQPQHF. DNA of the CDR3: TGTGCCAGCAGTTATAGCAATCAGCCCCAGCATTTT.

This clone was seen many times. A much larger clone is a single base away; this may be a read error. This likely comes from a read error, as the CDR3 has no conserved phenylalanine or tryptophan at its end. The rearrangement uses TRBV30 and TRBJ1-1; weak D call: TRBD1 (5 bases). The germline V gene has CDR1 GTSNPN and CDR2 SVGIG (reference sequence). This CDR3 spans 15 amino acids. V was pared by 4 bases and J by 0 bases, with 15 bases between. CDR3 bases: TGTGCCTGGATTAGGGACGGCCGCATGAACACTGAAGCTTTCCTT. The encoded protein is CAWIRDGRMNTEAFL.

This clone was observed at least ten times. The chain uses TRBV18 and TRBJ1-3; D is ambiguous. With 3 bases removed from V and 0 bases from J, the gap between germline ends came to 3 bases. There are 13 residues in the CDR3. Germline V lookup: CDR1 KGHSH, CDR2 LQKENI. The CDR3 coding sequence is TGTGCCAGCTCACCGAGCTCTGGAAACACCATATATTTT. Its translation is CASSPSSGNTIYF.

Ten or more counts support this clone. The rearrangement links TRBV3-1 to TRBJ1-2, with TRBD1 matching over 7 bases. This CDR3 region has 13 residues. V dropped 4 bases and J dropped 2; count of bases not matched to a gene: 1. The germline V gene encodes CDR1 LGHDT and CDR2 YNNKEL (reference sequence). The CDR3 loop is CASSLQGNYGYTF. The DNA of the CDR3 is TGTGCCAGCAGCCTACAGGGGAACTATGGCTACACCTTC.

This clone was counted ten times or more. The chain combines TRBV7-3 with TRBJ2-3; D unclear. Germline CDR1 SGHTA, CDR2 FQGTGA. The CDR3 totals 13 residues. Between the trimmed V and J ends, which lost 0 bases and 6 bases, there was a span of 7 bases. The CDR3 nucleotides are TGTGCCAGCAGCTTAACTCCCCACGATACGCAGTATTTT. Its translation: CASSLTPHDTQYF.